In this sample, the clone carrying this T cell receptor beta chain turned up a few times. The CDR3 runs to 14 residues. V lost 0 bases and J lost 4, with 11 bases in between. The germline V gene encodes CDR1 SGHRS and CDR2 YFSETQ. The data were taken from a study of blood T cell repertoires in COVID-19. Measured with immunoSEQ multiplex PCR; TCRdb has only the in-frame clones, and not every one. This table has about 34,000 clones, 80% appearing once. Source material: peripheral blood. The chain joins TRBV5-1 to TRBJ2-7, with D possibly matching TRBD1 (6 bases). This clonotype originated in a woman aged 65 to 85 with acute or convalescent COVID-19. The DNA of the CDR3 is TGCGCCAGCAGCTTGGGTCGGCAGGGGTACGAGCAGTACTTC. It yields the protein CASSLGRQGYEQYF.